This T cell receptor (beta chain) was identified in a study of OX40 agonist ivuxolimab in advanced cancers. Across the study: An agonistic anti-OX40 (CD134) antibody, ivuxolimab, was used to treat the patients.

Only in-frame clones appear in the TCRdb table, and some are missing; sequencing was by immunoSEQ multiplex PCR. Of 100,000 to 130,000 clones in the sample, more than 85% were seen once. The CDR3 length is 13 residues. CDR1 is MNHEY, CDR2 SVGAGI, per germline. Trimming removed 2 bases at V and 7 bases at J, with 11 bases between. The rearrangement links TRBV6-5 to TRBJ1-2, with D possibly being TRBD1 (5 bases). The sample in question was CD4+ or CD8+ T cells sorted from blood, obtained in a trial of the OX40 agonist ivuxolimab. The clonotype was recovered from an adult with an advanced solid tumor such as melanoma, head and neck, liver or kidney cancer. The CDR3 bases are TGTGCCAGCAGTTACCGTGGGGCGCGTGGCTACACCTTC. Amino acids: CASSYRGARGYTF.